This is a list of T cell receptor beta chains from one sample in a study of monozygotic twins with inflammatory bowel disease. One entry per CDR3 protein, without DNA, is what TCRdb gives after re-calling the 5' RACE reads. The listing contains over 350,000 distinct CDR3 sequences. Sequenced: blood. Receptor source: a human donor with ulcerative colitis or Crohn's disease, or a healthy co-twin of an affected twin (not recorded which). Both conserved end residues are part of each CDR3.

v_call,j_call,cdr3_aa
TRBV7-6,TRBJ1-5,CASGALNQPQHF
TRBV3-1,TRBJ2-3,CASSPWTSGADTQYF
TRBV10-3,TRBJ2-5,CAISESLPQGGQETQYF
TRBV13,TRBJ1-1,CASSSTGVTLGTEAFF
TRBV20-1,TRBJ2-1,CSASRSVTPGGQFF
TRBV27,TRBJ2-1,CASSSSGTGNNEQFF
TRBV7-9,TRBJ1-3,CASSLGGQTGNTIYF
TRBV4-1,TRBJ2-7,CASRPETGRTYEQYF
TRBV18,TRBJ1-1,CASSPPRTTEAFF
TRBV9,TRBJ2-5,CASSAWDGGEGQETQYF
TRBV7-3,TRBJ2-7,CASSVGRAYEQYF
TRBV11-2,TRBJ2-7,CASSLSINSYEQYF
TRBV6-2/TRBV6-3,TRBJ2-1,CASSYSYSGGTEQFF
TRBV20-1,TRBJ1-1,CSASRDTNTEAFF
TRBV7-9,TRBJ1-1,CASSTRRGASGTEAFF
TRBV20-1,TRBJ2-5,CSASLRTYSVGTQYF
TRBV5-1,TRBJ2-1,CASSLVRDEQFF
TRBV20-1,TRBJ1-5,CSAPDKQTSNQPQHF
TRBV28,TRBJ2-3,CASTGTGTDTQYF
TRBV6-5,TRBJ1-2,CASSRRQGYGYTF
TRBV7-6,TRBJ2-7,CASSLAAGSDEQYF
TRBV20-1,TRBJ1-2,CSAVRGEANYGYTF
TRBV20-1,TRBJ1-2,CSARGGSLSYGYTF
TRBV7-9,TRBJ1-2,CASRPDWLEYTF
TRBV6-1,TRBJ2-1,CASSTSPGTVNPEQFF
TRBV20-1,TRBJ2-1,CSASSGVYEQFF
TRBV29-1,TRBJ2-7,CSSTGRHSDEQYF
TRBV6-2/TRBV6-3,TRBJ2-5,CASSYPPDRGQETQYF
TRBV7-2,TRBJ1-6,CASSFSLVLDSPLHF
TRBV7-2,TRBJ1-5,CASRGEGGGQPQHF
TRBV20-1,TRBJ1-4,CSARARTTNEKLFF
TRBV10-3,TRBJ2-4,CAISEWGLENIQYF
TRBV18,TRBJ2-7,CASSPPSLAGGPQYEQYF
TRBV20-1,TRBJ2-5,CSARDVVGDSKETQYF
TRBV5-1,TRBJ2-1,CASSPRGIARYNEQFF
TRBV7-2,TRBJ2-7,CASRISGASEQYF
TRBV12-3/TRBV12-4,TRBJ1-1,CASTQGALGTEAFF
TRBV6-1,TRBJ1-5,CASRVGRNQPQHF
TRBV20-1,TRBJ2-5,CSANPDRDETQYF
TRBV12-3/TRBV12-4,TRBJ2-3,CASSSGGSSTDTQYF
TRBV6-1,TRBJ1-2,CASSEAHTAYGYTF